This T cell receptor beta chain was recorded in a study of OX40 agonist ivuxolimab in advanced cancers. Background on the whole study: Ivuxolimab was a fully human IgG2 agonistic monoclonal antibody targeting the costimulatory receptor OX40 (CD134). Intravenous ivuxolimab was administered to patients every 2 weeks at six dose levels: 0.01, 0.1, 0.3, 1.5, 3 and 10 mg/kg. Of the approximately 50 patients in dose escalation, about 20 had hepatocellular carcinoma, around 15 had melanoma, 9 had renal cell carcinoma and 9 had head and neck cancer. In the dose-escalation cohort, 65% to 90% of patients were male, and the mean age was about 55 years, with a range of about 23 to 90. Patients were allowed to have had prior anti-PD-1, anti-PD-L1 or anti-CTLA-4 therapy, and around 43% of the dose-escalation patients had been treated with checkpoint inhibitors. Partial responses were achieved by three dose-escalation patients, of whom one had hepatocellular carcinoma and two had cutaneous melanoma. The purpose of peripheral TCRbeta sequencing was to test whether ivuxolimab changed TCR sequence diversity and led to clonal T-cell expansion. The monotherapy dose-escalation portion (N of about 49 patients) of the phase I ivuxolimab trial is reported in the paper. What the study reported, not specific to this receptor: Low levels of normalized T-cell clonal expansion were also seen in some patients who did not respond. After ivuxolimab, CD8+ T cells had more expanded clones than CD4+ T cells on average. At doses of 0.1 to 3.0 mg/kg, clonal expansion of both CD4+ and CD8+ blood T cells was observed from baseline to week 6. In partial responders in the 0.1-3.0 mg/kg groups, normalized peripheral clonal expansion was found to be among the lowest, especially among CD8+ T cells. The antigen specificity of the peripheral T cells that underwent clonal expansion was not determined.

Patients with a history of autoimmune disease or receiving systemic immunosuppression were excluded from the trial. In every dose cohort, peripheral blood was drawn for TCR sequencing at baseline, cycle 4 day 1, and cycle 7 day 1. Samples were obtained from an open-label, multicenter, first-in-human phase I dose-escalation trial of ivuxolimab. The trial enrolled adults with locally advanced or metastatic head and neck squamous cell, hepatocellular, melanoma or renal cell carcinoma. Before TCR sequencing, CD4+ T cells and CD8+ T cells were sorted from peripheral blood as separate populations. For sequencing of the TCRbeta CDR3 region, genomic DNA was extracted from the sorted cells. The immunoSEQ Assay was used to sequence the TCRbeta CDR3 regions. Drawn from immuneACCESS, this table holds only the in-frame rearrangements with V and J called that TCRdb kept. Clones are partly lost; checked studies trace under half to an unresolved V gene and leave the rest unexplained. The sample table records under 80,000 clones; more than 85% of these occur just once. The top ten constitute 10% of the sample.

To note about this clone: What this receptor recognizes is not known. Base qualities are not provided; no much larger clone lies one nucleotide away.

Sequenced material: CD4+ or CD8+ T cells sorted from blood, taken in a trial of the OX40 agonist ivuxolimab. This TCR was sampled from an adult with an advanced solid tumor such as melanoma, head and neck, liver or kidney cancer.

CDR3 protein: CASSPPGGIYETQYF. The sequenced DNA: TGTGCCAGCAGCCCTCCAGGGGGCATTTATGAGACCCAGTACTTC. The receptor chain draws on TRBV14 and TRBJ2-5; 8 of the junction bases match TRBD1. V ends up 4 bases short and J 5 bases short, with an unmatched junction base count of 9. The CDR3, from cysteine to phenylalanine, totals 15 residues. Only the CDR3 portion is preserved as DNA: 45 bases, with reading frame beginning at the first base. The germline V gene encodes CDR1 SGHDN and CDR2 FVKESK.